This record looks at one T cell receptor (beta chain) sequence and its context. Its antigen is unidentified. This CDR3 region has 13 residues. Germline V gene data show CDR1 as MGHDK and CDR2 as SYGVNS. Germline trimming cut 7 bases from V and 4 bases from J; bases unmatched to any gene: 4. The data stem from a study of T cells after yellow fever vaccination. Study as a whole: Fractions of low cell number were prepared using SMART-Seq v4 Ultra Low Input. Study-wide results and limits: Abundant clonotypes from the bulk population could have been carried over as contaminants into FACS-sorted repertoires. Although most clonotypes did not, a small share appeared in both CD4 and CD8 compartments.

For TCR, cDNA came from 5'RACE template switching, which added a universal primer site and UMIs. TCRdb re-called the 5' RACE reads with MiXCR, one entry per CDR3 protein. The sample lists around 550,000 distinct CDR3 sequences, about 19% seen once, with 13% to 15% in the top ten. The chain carries TRBV25-1 and TRBJ2-1, with TRBD2 identical over 7 bases. This clonotype originated in a man aged 25-45 years who received the YFV17D yellow fever vaccine. Specimen: PBMCs, collected 15 days after the yellow fever booster vaccination. The CDR3 sequence is CASMRDYYNEQFF. In DNA form, the CDR3 reads TGTGCCAGCATGCGGGACTATTACAATGAGCAGTTCTTC.